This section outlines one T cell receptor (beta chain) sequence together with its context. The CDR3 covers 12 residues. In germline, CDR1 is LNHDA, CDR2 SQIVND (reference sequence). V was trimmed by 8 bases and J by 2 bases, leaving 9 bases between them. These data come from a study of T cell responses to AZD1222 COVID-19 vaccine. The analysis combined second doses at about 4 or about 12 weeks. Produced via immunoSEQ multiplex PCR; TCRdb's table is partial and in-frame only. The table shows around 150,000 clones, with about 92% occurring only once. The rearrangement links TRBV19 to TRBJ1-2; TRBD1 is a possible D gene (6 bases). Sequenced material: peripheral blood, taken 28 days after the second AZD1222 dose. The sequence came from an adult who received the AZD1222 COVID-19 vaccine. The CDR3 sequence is CASLDRNYGYTF. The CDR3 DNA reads TGTGCCAGTTTGGACAGAAACTATGGCTACACCTTC.